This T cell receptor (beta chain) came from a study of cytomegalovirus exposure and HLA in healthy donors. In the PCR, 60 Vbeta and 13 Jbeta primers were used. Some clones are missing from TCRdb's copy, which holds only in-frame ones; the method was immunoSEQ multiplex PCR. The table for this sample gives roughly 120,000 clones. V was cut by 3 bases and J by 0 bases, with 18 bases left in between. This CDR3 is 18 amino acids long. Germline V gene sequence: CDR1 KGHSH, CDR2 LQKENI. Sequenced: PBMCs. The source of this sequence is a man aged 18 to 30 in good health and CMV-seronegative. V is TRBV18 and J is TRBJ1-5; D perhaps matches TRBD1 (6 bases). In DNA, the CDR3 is TGTGCCAGCTCACCTCCCGGGACACTTTCCTATAGCAATCAGCCCCAGCATTTT. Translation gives CASSPPGTLSYSNQPQHF.